This T cell receptor beta chain was found in a study of cytomegalovirus exposure and HLA in healthy donors. The PCR had 60 Vbeta and 13 Jbeta primers. Sequenced by immunoSEQ multiplex PCR; TCRdb stores in-frame clones only, minus some. The sample lists approximately 110,000 clones, around 75% seen once, with around 5% in the top ten. This CDR3 contains 16 residues. Germline V gene sequence: CDR1 SGHTA, CDR2 FQGTGA. Trimming removed 5 bases from V and 4 bases from J; junction bases left unmatched: 9. The receptor comes from a man in his sixties in good health and CMV-seropositive. This chain links TRBV7-3 with TRBJ2-1; 9 nucleotides line up with TRBD2. Material: PBMCs. CDR3 nucleotide sequence: TGTGCCAGCAGCCTACAGAGCGGGGGGCCGTACAATGAGCAGTTCTTC. Translated: CASSLQSGGPYNEQFF.